This entry lists 17 T cell receptor beta chains sequenced from one sample in a study of regulatory dendritic cells for organ transplantation. Their target antigens are unknown. The data were produced by immunoSEQ multiplex PCR, yet TCRdb's version contains in-frame clones alone and is incomplete. The sample lists approximately 10,000 clones, 75% occurring once. Allogeneic regulatory or mature dendritic cells were co-cultured for less than six days with CFSE-labeled sorted T cells at 1:10. The sample taken for sequencing was memory CD4+ T cells from blood cultured with regulatory dendritic cells. Subset meaning: CD45RO+ memory T cells. The receptors stem from a human donor in good health.

V and J are TRBV10-3 and TRBJ1-4; D gene ambiguous. Looked up from germline, CDR1 is ENHRY and CDR2 is SYGVKD. V lost 2 bases to trimming and J lost 10 bases, with 5 bases between them. This CDR3 spans 11 amino acids. As DNA, the CDR3 is TGTGCCATCAGTGAGGATAGAAAACTGTTTTTT. Its protein product is CAISEDRKLFF.

V is TRBV6-5 and J is TRBJ1-4, with 9 bases matching TRBD1. The CDR3 covers 14 residues. Germline V gene lookup returns CDR1 MNHEY and CDR2 SVGAGI. V lost 5 bases and J lost 8; bases outside the gene matches: 6. CDR3 sequence reads: CASSRGQGREKLFF. The CDR3 DNA is TGTGCCAGCAGTCGGGGACAGGGTAGGGAAAAACTGTTTTTT.

This clone came up once. V usage is TRBV7-8 and J usage is TRBJ2-7; no clear D. Per germline, CDR1 SGHVS and CDR2 FQNEAQ. V shed 2 bases and J shed 4 bases, with 12 bases lying between them. The CDR3 extends over 14 amino acids. The CDR3 nucleotides are TGTGCCAGCAGCTTAAGTGTCTCAGGTTACGAGCAGTACTTC. This encodes CASSLSVSGYEQYF.

This clone was picked up a small number of times. The gene calls are TRBV27 and TRBJ1-6, with D possibly being TRBD1 (5 bases). CDR3 size: 16 residues. From germline, CDR1 is MNHEY and CDR2 SMNVEV (reference sequence). V was trimmed by 0 bases and J by 9 bases, leaving 15 bases between them. CDR3 sequence: CASSLSKQDRGSPLHF. The CDR3 nucleotides read TGTGCCAGCAGTTTATCGAAACAGGATCGTGGTTCACCCCTCCACTTT.

The chain uses TRBV7-2 and TRBJ2-7; 9 positions match TRBD2. With V trimmed by 5 bases and J by 0 bases, 11 bases remained unmatched. The germline CDR1 and CDR2 sequences are SGHTA and FQGNSA. The CDR3 has 17 residues. For the CDR3, the DNA is TGTGCCAGCAGCGTAATGGCTAGCGGGGTGAGCTCCTACGAGCAGTACTTC. Protein product: CASSVMASGVSSYEQYF.

This chain links TRBV11-1 with TRBJ2-1; TRBD2 matches at 8 bases. The germline V gene has CDR1 SGHAT and CDR2 FQDESV (reference sequence). The CDR3 has 16 residues. The trim removed 4 bases at V and 2 bases at J, leaving 7 bases unmatched. The CDR3 here is CASSSSRGGTYNEQFF. The CDR3 DNA is TGTGCCAGCAGCTCTAGCCGGGGGGGAACCTACAATGAGCAGTTCTTC.

The chain has TRBV5-1 and TRBJ1-4; 8 bases match TRBD1. The V gene's germline CDR1 is SGHRS and CDR2 YFSETQ. The CDR3 totals 14 residues. The V and J ends lost 1 base and 8 bases, in that order; junction bases with no gene match: 4. The CDR3 region is CASSLQGAREKLFF. The CDR3 nucleotides read TGCGCCAGCAGCTTGCAGGGGGCGCGCGAAAAACTGTTTTTT.

This clone was detected once. This chain connects TRBV18 to TRBJ1-6; D not resolved. V dropped 4 bases and J dropped 7 bases, with 14 bases sitting between them. CDR1 is KGHSH and CDR2 is LQKENI in the germline V gene. The CDR3 covers 15 residues. CDR3 amino acids: CASSLTSQNNSPLHF. DNA for the CDR3: TGTGCCAGCTCACTAACATCCCAAAACAATTCACCCCTCCACTTT.

The CDR3 DNA reads TGTGCCAGTAGTAAGAGACAGGGGGTTAATGAAAAACTGTTTTTT. As protein: CASSKRQGVNEKLFF. The genes are TRBV19 and TRBJ1-4; 9 bases are a match to TRBD1. J gave up 4 bases and V 4 bases, and 4 bases lay outside the gene matches. The CDR3 sequence is 15 residues long. Germline CDR1 LNHDA, CDR2 SQIVND (reference sequence).

The chain combines TRBV10-3 with TRBJ2-7, with 12 bases that match TRBD2. Looked up from germline, CDR1 is ENHRY and CDR2 is SYGVKD. CDR3 size: 14 residues. The trim removed 6 bases at V and 7 bases at J, leaving 7 bases unmatched. In DNA, the CDR3 is TGTGCCATCAGAGAGGGACTAGCGGGCGTGGAGCAGTACTTC. Translated, it gives CAIREGLAGVEQYF.

The rearrangement joins TRBV28 to TRBJ2-6; the D gene is possibly TRBD1 (5 bases). Trimming took off 5 bases at V and 0 bases at J, with 11 bases between the two ends. This CDR3 region has 16 residues. CDR1 MDHEN and CDR2 SYDVKM come from the germline V gene. The CDR3 DNA reads as TGTGCCAGCAGTCAGTTAACAGGCTCTGGGGCCAACGTCCTGACTTTC. Amino acids: CASSQLTGSGANVLTF.

The CDR3 is CASSSSQGSEQYF. CDR3 bases: TGTGCCAGCAGTTCCTCACAGGGGAGCGAGCAGTACTTC. This chain links TRBV6-5 with TRBJ2-7, with 7 bases lining up with TRBD1. This CDR3 is built from 13 residues. CDR1 is MNHEY, CDR2 SVGAGI, per germline. The V gene end was trimmed by 4 bases and the J gene end by 6 bases; junction bases not matched to a gene: 6.

This chain connects TRBV5-4 to TRBJ2-2, with D perhaps TRBD2 (6 bases). Trimming pared 0 bases from V and 0 bases from J, leaving 9 bases between. The CDR3 loop spans 16 amino acids. CDR1 and CDR2 from the germline V gene are SGHNT and YYREEE (reference sequence). The CDR3 DNA sequence: TGTGCCAGCAGCTTGGCCGGGGGACCGAACACCGGGGAGCTGTTTTTT. Translated: CASSLAGGPNTGELFF.

In this sample, this clone turned up a few times. This chain links TRBV23-1 with TRBJ2-3; TRBD2 aligns across 8 bases. TRBV23-1 is an open reading frame whose function is uncertain. The CDR3 length is 16 residues. The V and J ends lost 2 bases and 5 bases, in that order; junction bases with no gene match: 9. For the CDR3, the DNA is TGCGCCAGCAGTCAAGGAGCGGGGGCACTAGGAGATACGCAGTATTTT. Its translation: CASSQGAGALGDTQYF.

The J gene is TRBJ1-1, the V gene TRBV7-2, with 8 bases that match TRBD1. CDR3 size: 15 residues. Germline lookup yields CDR1 SGHTA and CDR2 FQGNSA. Unmatched junction bases numbered 7, after V lost 5 bases and J lost 2 bases. The CDR3 reads CASSPGDRRNTEAFF. The CDR3 nucleotides are TGTGCCAGCAGCCCCGGGGACAGGCGAAACACTGAAGCTTTCTTT.

For this clone: The sample contains more than one DNA sequence encoding this CDR3. The gene calls are TRBV16 and TRBJ1-5; 9 nucleotides line up with TRBD1. The ends lost 3 bases at V and 4 bases at J; junction bases unmatched: 4. Germline CDR1 and CDR2: KGHSY and FQNENV. CDR3 length: 15 residues. The CDR3 protein is CASSQSGQGNQPQHF. The DNA for the CDR3 is TGTGCCAGCAGCCAGTCCGGACAGGGGAATCAGCCCCAGCATTTT.

The chain joins TRBV7-7 to TRBJ2-2; possibly TRBD1 for D (6 bases). Germline V CDR1 and CDR2: SSHAT, FNYEAQ (reference sequence). The CDR3 has 16 residues. V was trimmed by 1 base and J by 2 bases, leaving 11 bases between them. The CDR3 bases are TGTGCCAGCAGCTTAGGTTCAGGGACAAACACCGGGGAGCTGTTTTTT. It yields the protein CASSLGSGTNTGELFF.